This record covers a single T cell receptor beta chain. The target antigen is unknown. The data derive from a study of identical twins. TCRdb fed the 5' RACE reads into MiXCR, producing one record per CDR3 protein. Of some 1,600,000 distinct CDR3 sequences detected, roughly 35% appear once; the ten largest clones hold 0.25% to 0.3%. Study findings and constraints: Insertions were reduced in abundant cord blood beta clonotypes but not in memory repertoires. Zero-insertion analyses could be partly confounded by invariant MAIT and iNKT cells.

Sequenced: cord blood. The clonotype was recovered from a newborn girl in good health.

CDR3 DNA: TGTGCCAGCAGCCAAGATTGGAGTAGTGAGCAGTTCTTC. Translation gives CASSQDWSSEQFF. This chain joins TRBV3-1 and TRBJ2-1; no firm D call. Trimming removed 0 bases at V and 9 bases at J, with 9 bases between. This CDR3 comprises 13 residues. CDR1 is LGHDT, CDR2 YNNKEL, per germline (reference sequence).